The count of the clone carrying this T cell receptor (beta chain) is one. Its antigen remains unidentified. These data come from a study of T cells in Graves' hyperthyroidism and ophthalmopathy. V shed 4 bases, J shed 6 bases, and the junction held 8 bases outside the gene matches. CDR1 and CDR2 (germline): SGDLS, YYNGEE. The CDR3 loop spans 15 amino acids. Researchers amplified the TCR beta CDR3 regions from RNA transcripts. First-round RT-PCR targeting the TCR CDR3 was performed with the HTBI primer set. Using its own MiXCR run on the multiplex PCR reads, TCRdb lists one record per CDR3 protein. This sample has about 400,000 distinct CDR3 sequences, with 15% to 18% found just once. Regarding the study as a whole: Ophthalmopathy was predicted by the model a median of approximately 6 months ahead of onset. Ophthalmopathy and stable hyperthyroidism were told apart by a 13 V-J model.

The receptor was derived from a woman between 18 and 30 years old with Graves' hyperthyroidism that later progressed to Graves' ophthalmopathy. Sequencing was performed on blood. The chain is built from TRBV9 and TRBJ2-1; TRBD2 aligns across 9 bases. In DNA form, the CDR3 reads TGTGCCAGCAGCCATAGCGGGAGAGCCGCCAATGAGCAGTTCTTC. Protein: CASSHSGRAANEQFF.